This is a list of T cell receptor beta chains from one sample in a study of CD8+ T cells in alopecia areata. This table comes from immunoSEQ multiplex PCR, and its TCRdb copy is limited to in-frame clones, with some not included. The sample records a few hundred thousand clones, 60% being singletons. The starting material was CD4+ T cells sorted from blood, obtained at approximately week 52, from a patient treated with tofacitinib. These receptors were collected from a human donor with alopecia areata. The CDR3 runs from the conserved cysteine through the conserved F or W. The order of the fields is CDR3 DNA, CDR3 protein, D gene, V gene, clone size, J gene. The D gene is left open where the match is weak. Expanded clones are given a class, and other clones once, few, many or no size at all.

CDR3 DNA: TGCAGCGTTCAGCAGGGCATCTATGAGCAGTTCTTC; CDR3 protein: CSVQQGIYEQFF; D gene: .; V gene: TRBV29-1; clone size: .; J gene: TRBJ2-1
CDR3 DNA: TGCGCCAGCAGCTTGGATGTTCTGCGCGAGCAGTACTTC; CDR3 protein: CASSLDVLREQYF; D gene: .; V gene: TRBV5-1; clone size: few; J gene: TRBJ2-7
CDR3 DNA: TGCAGCGTCGGAGGGAAAGAGACCCAGTACTTC; CDR3 protein: CSVGGKETQYF; D gene: .; V gene: TRBV29-1; clone size: .; J gene: TRBJ2-5
CDR3 DNA: TGCAGCGTTGAAGAAACCGGTTTCTATGGCTACACCTTC; CDR3 protein: CSVEETGFYGYTF; D gene: .; V gene: TRBV29-1; clone size: once; J gene: TRBJ1-2
CDR3 DNA: TGTGCCAGTAGCCCGAGCGCGGGCGGGTATGGCTACACCTTC; CDR3 protein: CASSPSAGGYGYTF; D gene: .; V gene: TRBV19; clone size: .; J gene: TRBJ1-2
CDR3 DNA: TGTGCCTGGAGTTCCGGAGGGGCCTCCTACAATGAGCAGTTCTTC; CDR3 protein: CAWSSGGASYNEQFF; D gene: .; V gene: TRBV30; clone size: .; J gene: TRBJ2-1
CDR3 DNA: TGTGCCAGCAGCTTGGCCGGCAGCAATGAGCAGTTCTTC; CDR3 protein: CASSLAGSNEQFF; D gene: .; V gene: TRBV5-6; clone size: .; J gene: TRBJ2-1
CDR3 DNA: TGTGCCAGCGGGAGAGGCAATCAGCCCCAGCATTTT; CDR3 protein: CASGRGNQPQHF; D gene: .; V gene: TRBV27; clone size: .; J gene: TRBJ1-5
CDR3 DNA: TGCGCCAGCAAAAGTTACGGACAGTCCTACGAGCAGTACTTC; CDR3 protein: CASKSYGQSYEQYF; D gene: .; V gene: TRBV5-1; clone size: .; J gene: TRBJ2-7
CDR3 DNA: TGTGCCACCAGCAGAGGAGACAAAAACACCGGGGAGCTGTTTTTT; CDR3 protein: CATSRGDKNTGELFF; D gene: .; V gene: TRBV15; clone size: few; J gene: TRBJ2-2